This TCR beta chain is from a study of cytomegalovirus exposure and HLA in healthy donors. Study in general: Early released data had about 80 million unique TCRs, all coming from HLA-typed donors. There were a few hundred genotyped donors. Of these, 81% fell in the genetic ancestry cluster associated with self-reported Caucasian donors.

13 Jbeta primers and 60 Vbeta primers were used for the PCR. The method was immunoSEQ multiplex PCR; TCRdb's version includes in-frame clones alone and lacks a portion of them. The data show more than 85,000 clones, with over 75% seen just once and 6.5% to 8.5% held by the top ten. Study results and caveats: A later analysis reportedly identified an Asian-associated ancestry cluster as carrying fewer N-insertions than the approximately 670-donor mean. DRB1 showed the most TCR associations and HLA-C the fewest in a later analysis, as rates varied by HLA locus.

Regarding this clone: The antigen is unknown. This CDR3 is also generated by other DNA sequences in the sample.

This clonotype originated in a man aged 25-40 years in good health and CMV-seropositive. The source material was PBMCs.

CDR3 coding DNA: TGTGCCAGCAGCCAAGTAAGGGGGGGGAGCTCCTATAATTCACCCCTCCACTTT. Translation gives CASSQVRGGSSYNSPLHF. The rearrangement links TRBV4-2 to TRBJ1-6; possible D gene TRBD1, 6 bases. The CDR3 is 18 amino acids. V was clipped by 1 base and J by 0 bases, with 13 bases between them. Germline CDR1 LGHNA, CDR2 YNFKEQ.